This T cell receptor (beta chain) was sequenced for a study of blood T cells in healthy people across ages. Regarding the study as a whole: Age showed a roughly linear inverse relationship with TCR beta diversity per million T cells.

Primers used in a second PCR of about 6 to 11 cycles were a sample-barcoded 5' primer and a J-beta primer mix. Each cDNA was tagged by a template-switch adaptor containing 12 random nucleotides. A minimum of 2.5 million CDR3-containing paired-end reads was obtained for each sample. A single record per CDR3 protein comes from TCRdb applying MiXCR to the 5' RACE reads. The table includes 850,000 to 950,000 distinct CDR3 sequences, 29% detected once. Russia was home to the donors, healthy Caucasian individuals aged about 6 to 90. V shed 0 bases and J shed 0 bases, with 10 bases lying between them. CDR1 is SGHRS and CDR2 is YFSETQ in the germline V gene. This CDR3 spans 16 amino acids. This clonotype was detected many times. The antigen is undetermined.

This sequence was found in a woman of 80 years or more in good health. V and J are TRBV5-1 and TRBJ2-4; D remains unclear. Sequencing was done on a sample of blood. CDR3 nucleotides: TGCGCCAGCAGCTTGGACCCCCCAATAGCCAAAAACATTCAGTACTTC. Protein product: CASSLDPPIAKNIQYF.